This TCR beta chain was found in a study of T-cell reconstitution after alpha-beta-depleted transplantation in children. V was shortened by 4 bases and J by 4 bases, with 16 bases between the two germline ends. The CDR3 length is 14 residues. Looked up from germline, CDR1 is DFQATT and CDR2 is SNEGSKA (reference sequence). As it was prepared, the TCRbeta library received unique molecular identifiers. MiXCR was run by TCRdb on the PCR reads, yielding one entry per CDR3 protein. The table records approximately 400,000 distinct CDR3 sequences, about a tenth of them present only once. Sequenced here: PBMCs from the stem cell graft donor, sampled from the stem cell graft. The receptor was isolated from a human donor who donated a stem cell graft to a child with acute myeloid leukemia. The rearrangement joins TRBV20-1 to TRBJ1-2; D is uncertain. The CDR3 DNA follows: TGCAGTGCTAAGGAGAGGGCGGCTAGCTATGGCTACACCTTC. As protein: CSAKERAASYGYTF.